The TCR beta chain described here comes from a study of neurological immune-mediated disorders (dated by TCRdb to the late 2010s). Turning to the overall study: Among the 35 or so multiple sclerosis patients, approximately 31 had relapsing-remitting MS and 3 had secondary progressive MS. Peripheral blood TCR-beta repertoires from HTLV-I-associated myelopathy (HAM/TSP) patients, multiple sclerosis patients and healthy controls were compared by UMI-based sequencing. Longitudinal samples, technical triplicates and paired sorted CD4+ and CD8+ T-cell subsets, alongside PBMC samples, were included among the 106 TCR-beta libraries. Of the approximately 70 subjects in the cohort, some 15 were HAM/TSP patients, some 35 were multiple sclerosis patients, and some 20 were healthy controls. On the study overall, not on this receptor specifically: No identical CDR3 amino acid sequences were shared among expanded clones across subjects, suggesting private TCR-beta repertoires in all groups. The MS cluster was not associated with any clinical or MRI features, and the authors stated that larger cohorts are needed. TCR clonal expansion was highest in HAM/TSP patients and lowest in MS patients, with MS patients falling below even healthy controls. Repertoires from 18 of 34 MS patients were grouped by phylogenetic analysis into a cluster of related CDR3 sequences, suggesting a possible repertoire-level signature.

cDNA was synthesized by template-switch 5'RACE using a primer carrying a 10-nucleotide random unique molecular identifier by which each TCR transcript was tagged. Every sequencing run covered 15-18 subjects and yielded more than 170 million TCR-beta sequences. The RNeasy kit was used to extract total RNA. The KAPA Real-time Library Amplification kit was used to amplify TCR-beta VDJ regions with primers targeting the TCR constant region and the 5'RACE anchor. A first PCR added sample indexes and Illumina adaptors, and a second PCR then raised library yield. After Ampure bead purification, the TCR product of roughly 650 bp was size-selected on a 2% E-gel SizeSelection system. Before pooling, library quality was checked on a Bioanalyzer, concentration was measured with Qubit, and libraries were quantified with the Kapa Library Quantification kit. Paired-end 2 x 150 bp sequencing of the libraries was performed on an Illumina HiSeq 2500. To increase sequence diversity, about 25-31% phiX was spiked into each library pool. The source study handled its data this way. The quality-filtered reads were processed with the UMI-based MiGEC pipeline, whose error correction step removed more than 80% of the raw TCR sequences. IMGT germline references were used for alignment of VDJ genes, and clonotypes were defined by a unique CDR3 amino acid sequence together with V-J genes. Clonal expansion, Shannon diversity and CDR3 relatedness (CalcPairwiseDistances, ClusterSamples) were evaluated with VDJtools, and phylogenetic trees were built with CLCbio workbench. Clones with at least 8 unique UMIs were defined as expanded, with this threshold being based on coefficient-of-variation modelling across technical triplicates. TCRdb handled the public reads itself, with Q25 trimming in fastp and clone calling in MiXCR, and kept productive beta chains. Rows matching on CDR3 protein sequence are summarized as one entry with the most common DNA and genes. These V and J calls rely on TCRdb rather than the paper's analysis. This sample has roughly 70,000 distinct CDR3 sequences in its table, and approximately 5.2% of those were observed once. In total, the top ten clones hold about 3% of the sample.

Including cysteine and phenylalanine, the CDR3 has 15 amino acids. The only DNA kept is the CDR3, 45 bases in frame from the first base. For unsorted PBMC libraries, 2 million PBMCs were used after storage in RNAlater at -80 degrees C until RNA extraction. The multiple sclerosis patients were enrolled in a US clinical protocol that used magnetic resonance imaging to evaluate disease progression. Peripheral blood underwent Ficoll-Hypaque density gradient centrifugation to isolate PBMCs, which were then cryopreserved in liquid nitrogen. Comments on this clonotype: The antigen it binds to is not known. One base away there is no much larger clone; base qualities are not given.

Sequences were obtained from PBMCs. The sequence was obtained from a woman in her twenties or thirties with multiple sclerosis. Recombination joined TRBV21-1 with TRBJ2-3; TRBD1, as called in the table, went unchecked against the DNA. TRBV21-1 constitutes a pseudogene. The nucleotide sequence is TGTGCCAGCAGCCCGGGGGCACAGGGGACAGATACGCAGTATTTT. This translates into CASSPGAQGTDTQYF.